The sequence of this TCR beta chain was determined in a study of T cell responses to AZD1222 COVID-19 vaccine. TCRdb keeps only in-frame clones here, not all; method: immunoSEQ multiplex PCR. The sample contains around 160,000 clones, around 91% of which appear only once. This TCR came from an adult in good health. Specimen: peripheral blood, collected on day 0 of AZD1222 vaccination.

The CDR3 bases are TGTGCCAGCATGGTCAGTGACACTGAAGCTTTCTTT. This translates into CASMVSDTEAFF. The gene calls are TRBV28 and TRBJ1-1; no reliable D call. Germline loops: CDR1 MDHEN, CDR2 SYDVKM. Trimming pared 7 bases from V and 3 bases from J, leaving 9 bases between. The CDR3 has 12 residues.